Sequencing of this T cell receptor (beta chain) was carried out in a study of vaccination and CD4 T cells after COVID-19. The sample's treatment: roughly ten-day PBMC culture with coronavirus spike peptide pools or control peptides (ViraFEST assay). V was cut by 8 bases and J by 0 bases, with 20 bases left in between. Germline lookup yields CDR1 MNHEY and CDR2 SMNVEV (reference sequence). CDR3 length: 16 residues. Once obtained from cultured CD4+ T cells, the DNA was sequenced using the Oncomine TCR Beta short-read assay. Via MiXCR, TCRdb re-called the PCR reads, giving one row per CDR3 protein. The sample yields about 18,000 distinct CDR3 sequences, 50% to 65% seen once. As concerns this clonotype: Its matching antigen is unknown.

This chain links TRBV27 with TRBJ2-7, with D tentatively TRBD1 or TRBD2 (5 bases each). This receptor was identified in a human donor who had recovered from COVID-19. What was sequenced was CD4+ T cells from blood, cultured in vitro. CDR3 in DNA: TGTGCCAGCGCGCTGGGGGTGGGGCGCTCCTCCTACGAGCAGTACTTC. Amino acid sequence: CASALGVGRSSYEQYF.